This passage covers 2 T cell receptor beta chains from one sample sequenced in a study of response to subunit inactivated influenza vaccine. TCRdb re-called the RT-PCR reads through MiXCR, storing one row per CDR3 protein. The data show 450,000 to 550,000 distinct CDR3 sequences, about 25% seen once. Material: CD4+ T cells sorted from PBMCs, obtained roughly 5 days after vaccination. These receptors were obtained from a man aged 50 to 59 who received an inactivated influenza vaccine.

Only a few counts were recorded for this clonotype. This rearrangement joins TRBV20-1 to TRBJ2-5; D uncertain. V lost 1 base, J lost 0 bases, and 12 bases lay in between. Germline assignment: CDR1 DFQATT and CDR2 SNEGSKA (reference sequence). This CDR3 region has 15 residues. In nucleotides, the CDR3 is TGCAGTGCTAGAGGTTTGCCTCGGAACCAAGAGACCCAGTACTTC. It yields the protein CSARGLPRNQETQYF.

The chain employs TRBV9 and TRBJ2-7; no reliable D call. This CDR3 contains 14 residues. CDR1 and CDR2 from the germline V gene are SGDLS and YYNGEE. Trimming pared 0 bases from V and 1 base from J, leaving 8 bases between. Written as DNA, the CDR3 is TGTGCCAGCAGCGTAGAACCTTCATCCTACGAGCAGTACTTC. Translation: CASSVEPSSYEQYF.